This note documents a single T cell receptor beta chain sequence. As yet, its antigen is unknown. Donors each gave over 2 ml of blood. This sample is part of a study of monozygotic twins with inflammatory bowel disease. From 3,500 to 4,500 ng of total RNA, each TCR library was prepared. TCRdb reprocessed the 5' RACE reads and keeps a single row for each CDR3 protein, giving no DNA. In total, the table holds approximately 330,000 distinct CDR3 sequences. Germline CDR1 reads DFQATT; CDR2 reads SNEGSKA (reference sequence). This CDR3 is built from 16 residues. Study observations and caveats: TCRbeta inverse Simpson diversity was decreased in IBD patients versus healthy co-twins.

This sequence originates from a human donor with ulcerative colitis or Crohn's disease, or a healthy co-twin of an affected twin (not recorded which). The rearrangement links TRBV20-1 to TRBJ2-2; there is no DNA to check the TCRdb D call of TRBD1. Specimen: blood. Here the CDR3 reads CSARPIQGDNTGELFF.